One T cell receptor beta chain is described in this entry. What it recognizes is unknown. The entry originates in a study of T-cell memory formation after mild COVID-19. The study's findings and limits: CD4+ contracting clones were mainly CM and EM; CD8+ ones, EMRA. Clones contracting day 15 to 85 were balanced CD4/CD8; later expanders leaned CD4+.

V shed 2 bases and J shed 0 bases, with 17 bases lying between them. Germline V gene sequence: CDR1 MNHEY, CDR2 SVGAGI. CDR3 length: 19 residues. Researchers used 5'RACE with constant-segment primers to make TCR alpha and TCR beta cDNA libraries that carry sample barcodes and UMIs. TCRdb re-called the 5' RACE reads with MiXCR, one entry per CDR3 protein. The sample carries fewer than 60,000 distinct CDR3 sequences, roughly a quarter recorded once. The sequence came from a young man who had mild COVID-19 (a few samples of this study predate the infection). Cell type and time point are not known. Source material: PBMCs or a T cell subset sorted from them (not recorded which). The chain recombines TRBV6-5 with TRBJ1-6; a weak D match, TRBD1 (5 bases). This chain's CDR3 is CASSYGSQDMSSYNSPLHF. The CDR3 DNA follows: TGTGCCAGCAGTTACGGGTCACAGGATATGAGCTCCTATAATTCACCCCTCCACTTT.